In this sample, the clone carrying this TCR beta chain turned up many times. Trimming at V came to 7 bases and at J to 1 base, leaving 8 bases not matched to a gene. The CDR3 has 16 residues. Amplified TCR beta CDR3 regions were obtained using RNA transcripts as template. First-round RT-PCR used HTBI primers; second-round multiplex PCR followed. Each CDR3 protein gets one entry after TCRdb re-called the multiplex PCR reads with MiXCR. This table holds hundreds of thousands of distinct CDR3 sequences, 14% found once. This sample was included in a study of Graves' ophthalmopathy and Graves' hyperthyroidism.

The chain links TRBV12-3 or TRBV12-4 to TRBJ2-2, with TRBD1 matching 8 bases. Sequencing was done on a sample of blood. The sequence was obtained from a woman younger than 45 with Graves' ophthalmopathy. The CDR3 DNA sequence: TGTGCCAGCACCCCAGGCGGGACAGGGAACACCGGGGAGCTGTTTTTT. Protein sequence: CASTPGGTGNTGELFF.